This entry lists 13 T cell receptor beta chains sequenced from one sample in a study of OX40 agonist ivuxolimab in advanced cancers. Method: immunoSEQ multiplex PCR; TCRdb's copy keeps in-frame clones and lacks some. The sample lists 77,000 or so clones, approximately 93% occurring once. The sequencing here drew on CD4+ or CD8+ T cells sorted from blood, taken in a trial of the OX40 agonist ivuxolimab. The receptor set was obtained from an adult with an advanced solid tumor such as melanoma, head and neck, liver or kidney cancer.

The genes are TRBV7-9 and TRBJ1-3; a weak D match, TRBD1 (5 bases). V gave up 4 bases and J gave up 3 bases, with 16 bases separating them. The CDR3 runs to 16 residues. Germline V gene sequence: CDR1 SEHNR, CDR2 FQNEAQ (reference sequence). CDR3 bases: TGTGCCAGCAGCTCAAGGGGCCTTCTCGGTGGAAACACCATATATTTT. It yields the protein CASSSRGLLGGNTIYF.

The chain uses TRBV12-5 and TRBJ1-2, with 9 bases aligning to TRBD1. The CDR3 runs to 14 residues. Per germline, CDR1 LGHNT and CDR2 FRNRAP. The V and J ends lost 6 bases and 2 bases, in that order; junction bases with no gene match: 4. The CDR3 is CASGTGGPNYGYTF. The CDR3 DNA follows: TGTGCTAGTGGCACAGGGGGCCCAAACTATGGCTACACCTTC.

The genes are TRBV27 and TRBJ2-4; D is unclear. There are 13 residues in the CDR3. V was clipped by 0 bases and J by 9 bases, with 9 bases between them. The germline V gene has CDR1 MNHEY and CDR2 SMNVEV (reference sequence). This CDR3 reads CASSLSSIGIQYF. CDR3 nucleotides: TGTGCCAGCAGTTTATCTTCGATCGGCATTCAGTACTTC.

CDR3 protein: CASSQAETGVSTEAFF. The DNA for the CDR3 is TGTGCCAGCAGCCAAGCCGAGACAGGGGTGAGCACTGAAGCTTTCTTT. The rearrangement uses TRBV5-4 and TRBJ1-1, with 8 bases fitting TRBD1. The CDR3 extends over 16 amino acids. CDR1 SGHNT and CDR2 YYREEE come from the germline V gene (reference sequence). V lost 4 bases and J lost 4; bases outside the gene matches: 12.

The chain carries TRBV28 and TRBJ2-7; D gene ambiguous. The CDR3 extends over 10 amino acids. Trimming stripped 3 bases from V and 5 bases from J, with 2 bases between. CDR1 and CDR2 from the germline V gene are MDHEN and SYDVKM. The CDR3 DNA reads TGTGCCAGCAGTTTGGACGAGCAGTACTTC. Encoded protein: CASSLDEQYF.

V gene TRBV6-5 combines with J gene TRBJ2-3, with TRBD1 as a possible D gene (6 bases). V lost 7 bases and J lost 4, with 15 bases in between. CDR3 length: 14 amino acids. Germline CDR1 MNHEY, CDR2 SVGAGI. DNA for the CDR3: TGTGCCAGCAAAGGACAGATAGAGGCAGATACGCAGTATTTT. Amino acids: CASKGQIEADTQYF.

V usage is TRBV21-1 and J usage is TRBJ1-2; the listed D gene, TRBD1, was not tested against the DNA. TRBV21-1 is a pseudogene segment. The CDR3 length is 14 residues. The DNA for the CDR3 is TGTGCCAGCAGCCGTACAGGGAGTGAAGGGGGCTACACCTTC. It yields the protein CASSRTGSEGGYTF.

The V and J genes are TRBV7-9 and TRBJ2-7, with unresolved D. The CDR3 sequence is 14 residues long. V lost 5 bases and J 4 bases, leaving 15 bases between the germline ends. The germline V gene has CDR1 SEHNR and CDR2 FQNEAQ (reference sequence). CDR3 in amino acids: CASSLGVAGYEQYF. The DNA for the CDR3 is TGTGCCAGCAGCCTAGGAGTAGCTGGGTACGAGCAGTACTTC.

V and J are TRBV7-8 and TRBJ2-7, with 11 nucleotides matching TRBD2. J was trimmed by 11 bases and V by 2 bases; bases with no gene match: 5. This CDR3 spans 13 amino acids. Germline V CDR1 and CDR2: SGHVS, FQNEAQ. CDR3 nucleotide sequence: TGTGCCAGCAGCTTAATGCCTAGCGGGGGGAAGTACTTC. Protein product: CASSLMPSGGKYF.

The V call is TRBV7-2, the J call TRBJ2-7, with 9 bases fitting TRBD1. This CDR3 comprises 16 residues. Per germline, CDR1 SGHTA and CDR2 FQGNSA. V lost 5 bases, J lost 7 bases, and 15 bases stayed unmatched. The CDR3 DNA reads TGTGCCAGCAGCCTACTTCCAGGACAGGGGTCCGGGGAGCAGTACTTC. Amino acids: CASSLLPGQGSGEQYF.

V is TRBV25-1 and J is TRBJ1-1; D is possibly TRBD1 (5 bases). Trimming removed 8 bases from V and 3 bases from J, with 10 bases in between. CDR1 and CDR2 from the germline V gene are MGHDK and SYGVNS. The CDR3 extends over 12 amino acids. The CDR3 DNA reads as TGTGCCAGCCAAGCAGGGCACACTGAAGCTTTCTTT. Protein sequence: CASQAGHTEAFF.

The chain has TRBV7-6 and TRBJ2-5; 11 bases match TRBD2. The J call may be mistaken, given a closer DNA end match to TRBJ2-7. CDR1 is SGHVS and CDR2 is FNYEAQ in the germline V gene. CDR3 length: 17 amino acids. The CDR3 here is CASSLESSGRAAYEQYF. The DNA for the CDR3 is TGTGCCAGCAGCTTAGAGAGTAGCGGGAGGGCCGCCTACGAGCAGTACTTC.

The chain's CDR3 is CASSQETLEEWNEQFF. DNA for the CDR3: TGCGCCAGCAGCCAAGAGACCCTTGAAGAGTGGAATGAGCAGTTCTTC. The chain uses TRBV4-1 and TRBJ2-1; D remains ambiguous. Deletions cut 0 bases from V and 7 bases from J, with 16 bases between. The germline V gene has CDR1 MGHRA and CDR2 YSYEKL. The CDR3 sequence is 16 residues long.